This T cell receptor beta chain was sequenced during a study of regulatory T cells in long-lasting Graves disease. Whole-study findings and limits: Segments TRBV28, TRBJ1-2 and TRBJ2-5 showed preferential usage in persistent disease. Reduced TCR diversity was observed in persistent Graves' patients versus newly diagnosed patients.

Construction of TCR beta libraries relied on iRepertoire HTBI primers and on Arm-PCR targeting CDR3 regions. Via MiXCR, TCRdb re-called the multiplex PCR reads, giving one row per CDR3 protein. This sample has 450,000 or so distinct CDR3 sequences, with less than 25% found just once. CDR3 length: 13 amino acids. Trimming shortened V by 2 bases and J by 4 bases, and 8 bases separated the two germline ends. Per germline, CDR1 MNHEY and CDR2 SVGAGI. Ten or more counts support this clonotype. Its antigen is unknown. Time point specified: persistent/refractory GD, antithyroid drugs over 5 years with positive TRAb. Following extraction of RNA from PBMCs, that RNA was used to make the TCR library.

The material sequenced was peripheral blood mononuclear cells (PBMCs), taken when the disease was refractory, from a patient treated with antithyroid drugs. This clonotype was obtained from a female donor with Graves disease. The chain recombines TRBV6-5 with TRBJ1-1, with TRBD1 as a possible D gene (6 bases). The CDR3 protein is CASSYQGSTEAFF. The DNA for the CDR3 is TGTGCCAGCAGTTACCAGGGGAGCACTGAAGCTTTCTTT.